Sequencing of this T cell receptor (beta chain) was carried out in a study of shared T cell receptors in the human thymus. Profiling relied on immunoSEQ multiplex PCR, and the TCRdb table lists in-frame clones only, not all of them. The data contain 540,000 or so clones, about four fifths of them seen just once; the ten biggest clones take up 0.013%. CDR3 size: 16 residues. Trimming pared 3 bases from V and 1 base from J, leaving 15 bases between. Per germline, CDR1 LNHDA and CDR2 SQIVND (reference sequence). The sample also formed part of further work on human thymus T cells. This second study says: From resections taken during corrective heart surgery, the thymus tissue was obtained. Blood and thymic repertoires both appeared biased in V and J gene usage. Thymic repertoires from unrelated individuals overlapped highly, related research reported.

The V and J genes are TRBV19 and TRBJ2-5, with D tentatively TRBD1 (6 bases). The sample consisted of thymocytes. The sequence derives from a boy younger than two with a congenital heart defect. For the CDR3, the DNA is TGTGCCAGTAGTATTAAGGGGGTCAGTACCCAAGAGACCCAGTACTTC. Amino acids: CASSIKGVSTQETQYF.